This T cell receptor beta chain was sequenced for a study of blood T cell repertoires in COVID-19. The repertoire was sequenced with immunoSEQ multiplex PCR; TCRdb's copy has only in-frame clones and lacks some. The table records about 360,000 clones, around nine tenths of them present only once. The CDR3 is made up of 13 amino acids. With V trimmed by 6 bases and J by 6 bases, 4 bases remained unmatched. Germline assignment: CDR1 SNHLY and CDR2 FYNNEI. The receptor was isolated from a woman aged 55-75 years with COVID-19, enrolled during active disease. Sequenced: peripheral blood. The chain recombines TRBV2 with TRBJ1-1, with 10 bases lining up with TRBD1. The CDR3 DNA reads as TGTGCCAGCAGGGACAGGGGGGCCTCTGAAGCTTTCTTT. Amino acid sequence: CASRDRGASEAFF.